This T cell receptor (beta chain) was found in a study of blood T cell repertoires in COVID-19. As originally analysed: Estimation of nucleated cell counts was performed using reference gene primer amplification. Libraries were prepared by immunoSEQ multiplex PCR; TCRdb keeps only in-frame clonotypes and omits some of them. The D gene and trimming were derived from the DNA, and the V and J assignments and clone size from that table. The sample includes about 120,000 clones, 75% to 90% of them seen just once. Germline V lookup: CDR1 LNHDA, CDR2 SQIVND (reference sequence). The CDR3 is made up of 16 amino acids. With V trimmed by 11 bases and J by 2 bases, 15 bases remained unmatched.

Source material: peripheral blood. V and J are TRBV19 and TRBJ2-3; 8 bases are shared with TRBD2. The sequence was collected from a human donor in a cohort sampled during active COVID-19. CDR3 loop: CAGRKPGGTSTDTQYF. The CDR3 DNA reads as TGTGCCGGGCGCAAACCGGGGGGGACCTCCACAGATACGCAGTATTTT.